The clone carrying this TCR beta chain showed up many times. The data originate from a study of blood T cells in healthy people across ages. Primers used in a second PCR of about 6 to 11 cycles were a sample-barcoded 5' primer and a J-beta primer mix. Each cDNA molecule, via a template-switch adaptor with 12 random nucleotides, was tagged. TCRdb passed the 5' RACE reads through MiXCR, listing each CDR3 protein once. Of 1.5 million to 2 million distinct CDR3 sequences listed, about 32% are singletons. The V and J ends lost 0 bases and 2 bases respectively, with 8 bases between them. Per germline, CDR1 SGDLS and CDR2 YYNGEE. The CDR3 covers 14 residues. Sample donors were healthy Caucasian individuals that came from Russia, aged 6 to 90. Extracted total RNA amounted to at least 5.5 micrograms for each sample.

The sample taken for sequencing was blood. The receptor was derived from a woman aged 30 to 39 in good health. The chain employs TRBV9 and TRBJ1-2; D is ambiguous. CDR3 sequence (DNA): TGTGCCAGCAGCGTAGGCACTGGCAACTATGGCTACACCTTC. Its protein product is CASSVGTGNYGYTF.